The 25 T cell receptor beta chains below come from one sample, sequenced in a study of shared clonotypes between healthy human individuals. Clones were sequenced by immunoSEQ multiplex PCR, and TCRdb holds only the in-frame ones, with some missing. The sample holds some 1,100,000 clones, about 84% seen once. Sequenced sample: memory CD4+ T cells from PBMCs. The subset: CD45RA-negative fraction. These receptor sequences come from a man aged 18 to 35 in good health. Some clones in this sample may be carry-over from other donors' samples.

The chain combines TRBV2 with TRBJ2-1; TRBD2 aligns across 7 bases. The V and J ends lost 6 bases and 10 bases, in that order; junction bases with no gene match: 9. Germline assignment: CDR1 SNHLY and CDR2 FYNNEI. The CDR3 totals 13 residues. The CDR3 here is CASRGGPLGEQFF. CDR3 nucleotide sequence: TGTGCCAGCAGGGGAGGGCCATTAGGGGAGCAGTTCTTC. The full variable domain, completed using reference TRBV2 and TRBJ2-1, is EPEVTQTPSHQVTQMGQEVILRCVPISNHLYFYWYRQILGQKVEFLVSFYNNEISEKSEIFDDQFSVERPDGSNFTLKIRSTKLEDSAMYFCASRGGPLGEQFFGPGTRLTVL.

In its sample, this clone was seen a few times. The V gene is TRBV13, the J gene TRBJ2-3; D is ambiguous. This CDR3 contains 14 residues. Trimming stripped 5 bases from V and 4 bases from J, with 13 bases between. Germline V gene data show CDR1 as PRHDT and CDR2 as FYEKMQ (reference sequence). DNA of the CDR3: TGTGCCAGCAGCCCCATGAGTGGGGCAGATACGCAGTATTTT. Protein product: CASSPMSGADTQYF.

The V and J genes are TRBV2 and TRBJ2-4; 11 bases map to TRBD1. CDR1 is SNHLY, CDR2 FYNNEI, per germline. This CDR3 has 16 amino acids. The junction had 8 bases not matched to a gene; V was cut back by 4 bases and J by 6 bases. CDR3 bases: TGTGCCAGCAGTGCGGACAGGGGGCATCAAGGAAACATTCAGTACTTC. This encodes CASSADRGHQGNIQYF.

The V call is TRBV7-3, the J call TRBJ2-7; 9 bases fit TRBD1. Germline assignment: CDR1 SGHTA and CDR2 FQGTGA. This CDR3 is 15 amino acids long. V lost 1 base, J lost 5 bases, and 6 bases stayed unmatched. The CDR3 region is CASSLSRTGVHEQYF. In nucleotides, the CDR3 is TGTGCCAGCAGCTTAAGCAGGACAGGGGTCCACGAGCAGTACTTC.

This rearrangement joins TRBV6-1 to TRBJ2-3; 14 nucleotides match TRBD2. The CDR3 has 16 amino acids. Germline assignment: CDR1 MNHNS and CDR2 SASEGT. The ends lost 2 bases at V and 7 bases at J; junction bases unmatched: 5. CDR3 region: CASSEPTSGRANTQYF. The DNA of the CDR3 is TGTGCCAGCAGTGAACCGACTAGCGGGAGGGCCAATACGCAGTATTTT.

The V gene is TRBV7-8, the J gene TRBJ1-3, with no clear D. The CDR3 sequence is 15 residues long. Germline loops: CDR1 SGHVS, CDR2 FQNEAQ. Trimming removed 4 bases from V and 0 bases from J, with 10 bases in between. CDR3 nucleotide sequence: TGTGCCAGCAGCTCTAGAAGCAACTCTGGAAACACCATATATTTT. This translates into CASSSRSNSGNTIYF.

V is TRBV7-2 and J is TRBJ1-1, with a possible D match to TRBD1 (6 bases). The CDR3 length is 15 residues. Trimming took 0 bases from V and 0 from J, leaving 8 bases between them. Germline V gene data show CDR1 as SGHTA and CDR2 as FQGNSA. The CDR3 DNA is TGTGCCAGCAGCTTAGCGGGGGGCATGAACACTGAAGCTTTCTTT. Its translation is CASSLAGGMNTEAFF. Together with reference TRBV7-2 and TRBJ1-1, the CDR3 gives the full variable domain: GAGVSQSPSNKVTEKGKDVELRCDPISGHTALYWYRQSLGQGLEFLIYFQGNSAPDKSGLPSDRFSAERTGGSVSTLTIQRTQQEDSAVYLCASSLAGGMNTEAFFGQGTRLTVV.

This chain links TRBV2 with TRBJ2-1; D may be TRBD2 (5 bases). V dropped 4 bases and J dropped 9 bases, with 19 bases sitting between them. The CDR3 has 15 residues. CDR1 is SNHLY, CDR2 FYNNEI, per germline. The CDR3 coding sequence is TGTGCCAGCAGTGTGGGAGTCCCATGGGGAAGTGAGCAGTTCTTC. As protein: CASSVGVPWGSEQFF.

The CDR3 DNA is TGCGCCAGCAGCCAAGATGCGGGAGATACCTACGAGCAGTACTTC. It codes for CASSQDAGDTYEQYF. The rearrangement joins TRBV4-1 to TRBJ2-7, with 7 bases fitting TRBD2. V lost 0 bases to trimming and J lost 2 bases; unmatched junction nucleotides: 4. The CDR3 runs 15 residues. Per the germline V gene, CDR1 is MGHRA and CDR2 is YSYEKL.

The chain is built from TRBV7-9 and TRBJ2-5; 8 bases are a match to TRBD2. The germline CDR1 and CDR2 sequences are SEHNR and FQNEAQ (reference sequence). This CDR3 comprises 18 residues. With V trimmed by 1 base and J by 4 bases, 14 bases remained unmatched. The chain's CDR3 is CASSLVEGIAGPSETQYF. The CDR3 nucleotides read TGTGCCAGCAGCTTAGTAGAGGGGATAGCGGGGCCCTCAGAGACCCAGTACTTC.

The rearrangement uses TRBV20-1 and TRBJ1-1; weak D call: TRBD1 (6 bases). This CDR3 has 11 amino acids. Looked up from germline, CDR1 is DFQATT and CDR2 is SNEGSKA (reference sequence). This CDR3 is CRPRGNTEAFF. The CDR3 bases are TGCAGGCCCAGGGGGAACACTGAAGCTTTCTTT.

This sequence joins TRBV27 and TRBJ1-5, with 10 bases identical to TRBD1. This CDR3 has 15 residues. J gave up 5 bases and V 6 bases, and 7 bases lay outside the gene matches. Germline values: CDR1 MNHEY, CDR2 SMNVEV (reference sequence). The DNA for the CDR3 is TGTGCCAGCAGATCCGGGACAGGGGTAGATCAGCCCCAGCATTTT. It encodes CASRSGTGVDQPQHF.

As regards this clone: Different DNA sequences within this sample yield the same CDR3. This sequence joins TRBV28 and TRBJ2-7; TRBD1 agrees at 8 bases. CDR1 is MDHEN and CDR2 is SYDVKM in the germline V gene. The CDR3 is 13 amino acids. The V segment lost 5 bases and the J segment 4 bases; nucleotides outside the gene matches: 4. In nucleotides, the CDR3 is TGTGCCAGCAGTCCCGGACAGGGATACGAGCAGTACTTC. Translated: CASSPGQGYEQYF.

The chain carries TRBV19 and TRBJ2-3, with D uncertain. V lost 8 bases to trimming and J lost 7 bases, with 19 bases between them. CDR3 length equals 14 residues. The V gene's germline CDR1 is LNHDA and CDR2 SQIVND (reference sequence). CDR3 DNA: TGTGCCAGTTCTCTGGAACTCCTGCAAAATACGCAGTATTTT. Its translation: CASSLELLQNTQYF.

The V gene is TRBV11-2, the J gene TRBJ2-7; the D gene is possibly TRBD1 (5 bases). Trimming cost V 6 bases and J 5 bases, with 20 bases left between them. The germline gives CDR1 SGHAT, CDR2 FQNNGV. The CDR3 extends over 15 amino acids. CDR3 bases: TGTGCCAGCAGATCTATAGGGGCTGCCGACCACGAGCAGTACTTC. Amino acid sequence: CASRSIGAADHEQYF.

Only one count was recorded for this clone. This chain uses TRBV5-4 with TRBJ2-1, with 13 positions matching TRBD2. Germline CDR1 is SGHNT and CDR2 is YYREEE (reference sequence). The CDR3 contains 15 residues. After removal of 4 bases from V and 4 bases from J, the junction contained 2 bases not matched to a gene. CDR3 DNA: TGTGCCAGCAGCCCGACTAGCGGGGGGTACAATGAGCAGTTCTTC. Translating gives CASSPTSGGYNEQFF.

The chain carries TRBV28 and TRBJ2-7; 7 bases match TRBD1. Germline V lookup: CDR1 MDHEN, CDR2 SYDVKM. The CDR3 extends over 15 amino acids. J lost 1 base, V lost 5 bases, and 8 bases had no gene match. This CDR3 is CASSAAGTVSYEQYF. In nucleotides, the CDR3 is TGTGCCAGCAGTGCCGCCGGGACAGTTTCCTACGAGCAGTACTTC.

V is TRBV5-1 and J is TRBJ2-7; D is perhaps TRBD1 or TRBD2 (5 bases each). Between the trimmed V and J ends, which lost 4 bases and 7 bases, there was a span of 18 bases. The CDR3 totals 14 residues. Per germline, CDR1 SGHRS and CDR2 YFSETQ. The CDR3 nucleotides read TGCGCCAGCAGCATAACCGGGGACGTACGTGAGCAGTACTTC. Residues: CASSITGDVREQYF.

The chain combines TRBV18 with TRBJ2-1; D gene unclear. Germline V gene sequence: CDR1 KGHSH, CDR2 LQKENI. Deletions cut 5 bases from V and 6 bases from J, with 11 bases between. This CDR3 comprises 13 residues. CDR3 protein: CASSESGLNEQFF. As DNA, the CDR3 is TGTGCCAGCTCAGAATCAGGCCTCAATGAGCAGTTCTTC.

The chain couples TRBV18 to TRBJ2-7, with D possibly being TRBD2 (5 bases). The CDR3 sequence is 13 residues long. V lost 3 bases and J 6 bases, leaving 12 bases between the germline ends. CDR1 KGHSH and CDR2 LQKENI come from the germline V gene. This CDR3 reads CASSPGTRPEQYF. The CDR3 nucleotides are TGTGCCAGCTCACCCGGAACTAGACCCGAGCAGTACTTC. The entire variable domain, with the rest obtained from reference TRBV18 and TRBJ2-7, is as follows: NAGVMQNPRHLVRRRGQEARLRCSPMKGHSHVYWYRQLPEEGLKFMVYLQKENIIDESGMPKERFSAEFPKEGPSILRIQQVVRGDSAAYFCASSPGTRPEQYFGPGTRLTVT.

This clone was recorded only once. The V call is TRBV29-1, the J call TRBJ2-3; TRBD2 matches at 11 bases. The CDR3 has 15 amino acids. With 4 bases clipped from V and 3 bases from J, the junction kept 6 bases outside the gene matches. In germline, CDR1 is SQVTM, CDR2 ANQGSEA. CDR3 coding DNA: TGCAGCGTTGGGTCGTTAGCGGGAGGGACAGATACGCAGTATTTT. Its translation: CSVGSLAGGTDTQYF.

The chain carries TRBV7-8 and TRBJ2-7; 7 bases fit TRBD1. Germline V CDR1 and CDR2: SGHVS, FQNEAQ. With 5 bases clipped from V and 2 bases from J, the junction kept 9 bases outside the gene matches. The length of the CDR3 is 15 residues. CDR3 nucleotide sequence: TGTGCCAGCAGCCCTACGAACAGGGGTCCCTACGAGCAGTACTTC. This translates into CASSPTNRGPYEQYF.

This chain joins TRBV27 and TRBJ1-2; a weak D match, TRBD1 (5 bases). The V gene lost 5 bases and the J gene lost 3 bases, with 13 bases spanning the gap. CDR1 and CDR2 (germline): MNHEY, SMNVEV (reference sequence). CDR3 length: 14 amino acids. The CDR3 protein is CASSKGRWDYGYTF. Written as DNA, the CDR3 is TGTGCCAGCAGTAAGGGACGGTGGGACTATGGCTACACCTTC.

The CDR3 nucleotides read TGTGCCAGCAGTTTTCCAGGGAGTAGTAAGGCTTTCTTT. This gives the protein CASSFPGSSKAFF. The J gene is TRBJ1-1, the V gene TRBV28, with D perhaps TRBD1 (5 bases). Germline-derived CDR1 and CDR2 are MDHEN and SYDVKM. The CDR3 sequence is 13 residues long. The V and J ends lost 3 bases and 11 bases respectively, with 16 bases between them.

The chain is built from TRBV4-2 and TRBJ1-2; D gene uncertain. The CDR3 is 12 residues long. CDR1 and CDR2 from the germline V gene are LGHNA and YNFKEQ. V was clipped by 5 bases and J by 6 bases, with 10 bases between them. This CDR3 is CASSFQKDGYTF. The CDR3 region has the DNA TGTGCCAGCAGCTTTCAGAAGGATGGCTACACCTTC.